Shown below are 12 T cell receptor beta chains from a single sample sequenced in a study of cytomegalovirus exposure and HLA in healthy donors. PCR was performed using 60 Vbeta and 13 Jbeta primers. Sequencing used immunoSEQ multiplex PCR; TCRdb keeps in-frame clones, though not all of them. The top ten hold about 7% of the sample, which has roughly 150,000 clones, about 80% seen once. Specimen: PBMCs. Receptors were obtained from a man aged 35-49 years in good health and CMV-seropositive.

This chain connects TRBV29-1 to TRBJ2-1; 8 bases map to TRBD1. CDR3 length: 11 amino acids. Germline V gene data show CDR1 as SQVTM and CDR2 as ANQGSEA. Losses at the gene ends were 3 bases for V and 8 bases for J; bases not matched to a gene: 0. CDR3: CSVDRGHEQFF. The CDR3 bases are TGCAGCGTTGACAGGGGGCATGAGCAGTTCTTC.

A note on this clone: Sequence at one end of the junction differs from germline and may be a read error. The CDR3 reads CASSEARGRGRDF. The CDR3 DNA reads TGTGCCAGCAGTGAAGCAAGGGGGAGGGGCCGCGATTTT. J is TRBJ1-5 and V is TRBV2; D might be TRBD1 (6 bases). The CDR3 spans 13 residues. CDR1 is SNHLY and CDR2 is FYNNEI in the germline V gene.

V and J are TRBV7-3 and TRBJ2-1; 8 positions agree with TRBD1. Germline assignment: CDR1 SGHTA and CDR2 FQGTGA. The CDR3 totals 14 residues. The V gene end was trimmed by 5 bases and the J gene end by 7 bases; junction bases not matched to a gene: 7. The CDR3 region is CASSQTGAGNEQFF. For the CDR3, the DNA is TGTGCCAGCAGCCAGACAGGGGCTGGGAATGAGCAGTTCTTC.

V and J are TRBV25-1 and TRBJ2-1; TRBD2 matches at 9 bases. V lost 5 bases to trimming and J lost 10 bases; unmatched junction nucleotides: 12. This CDR3 is built from 15 residues. The germline V gene encodes CDR1 MGHDK and CDR2 SYGVNS. In DNA form, the CDR3 reads TGTGCCAGCAGTAGGGGTTCTAGCGGGAATGGGGAGCAGTTCTTC. As protein: CASSRGSSGNGEQFF.

This clone was observed a handful of times. The chain employs TRBV29-1 and TRBJ1-2, with no clear D. V lost 6 bases and J lost 7, with 15 bases in between. The CDR3 loop spans 12 amino acids. Germline-derived CDR1 and CDR2 are SQVTM and ANQGSEA. CDR3: CSVIGSFGGYTF. The DNA for the CDR3 is TGCAGCGTGATTGGGAGTTTTGGTGGCTACACCTTC.

This clone has only one observation. The genes are TRBV5-6 and TRBJ1-4; 7 positions match TRBD1. CDR1 is SGHDT and CDR2 is YYEEEE in the germline V gene. Trimming cost V 0 bases and J 8 bases; bases outside gene matches: 4. The CDR3 is 14 residues long. The CDR3 here is CASSLGQGGEKLFF. As DNA, the CDR3 is TGTGCCAGCAGCTTGGGACAGGGAGGAGAAAAACTGTTTTTT.

The chain combines TRBV30 with TRBJ2-1, with D perhaps TRBD2 (6 bases). Deletions cut 3 bases from V and 0 bases from J, with 6 bases between. Germline V gene data show CDR1 as GTSNPN and CDR2 as SVGIG (reference sequence). This CDR3 has 13 residues. CDR3 nucleotide sequence: TGTGCCTGGAGCGGGAGCTCCTACAATGAGCAGTTCTTC. Encoded protein: CAWSGSSYNEQFF.

In DNA form, the CDR3 reads TGTGCCAGCAGCGGAGGACTAGCGGGAGGGCGGGGCACAGATACGCAGTATTTT. Translating it yields CASSGGLAGGRGTDTQYF. The chain has TRBV9 and TRBJ2-3, with 15 bases matching TRBD2. After removal of 3 bases from V and 1 base from J, the junction contained 6 bases not matched to a gene. In germline, CDR1 is SGDLS, CDR2 YYNGEE. The CDR3 covers 18 residues.

The chain employs TRBV18 and TRBJ2-1; D gene unclear. Germline CDR1 and CDR2: KGHSH and LQKENI. The CDR3 has 17 amino acids. Trimming stripped 3 bases from V and 0 bases from J, with 15 bases between. CDR3 residues: CASSPGEHPSSYNEQFF. CDR3 DNA sequence: TGTGCCAGCTCACCGGGTGAACACCCTAGCTCCTACAATGAGCAGTTCTTC.

The V call is TRBV19, the J call TRBJ2-7, with 11 nucleotides matching TRBD1. Trimming took 3 bases from V and 2 from J; bases not matched to a gene: 12. The CDR3 runs 18 residues. Germline V gene lookup returns CDR1 LNHDA and CDR2 SQIVND (reference sequence). The CDR3 DNA is TGTGCCAGTAGTATCTCCGGGACAGGGGGTTCCTTAACCTACGAGCAGTACTTC. Its translation is CASSISGTGGSLTYEQYF. The variable domain in full, with the rest retrieved from reference TRBV19 and TRBJ2-7, is DGGITQSPKYLFRKEGQNVTLSCEQNLNHDAMYWYRQDPGQGLRLIYYSQIVNDFQKGDIAEGYSVSREKKESFPLTVTSAQKNPTAFYLCASSISGTGGSLTYEQYFGPGTRLTVT.

The rearrangement uses TRBV7-8 and TRBJ1-4; a possible D gene is TRBD1 (5 bases). This CDR3 region has 15 residues. The V gene's germline CDR1 is SGHVS and CDR2 FQNEAQ. Between the trimmed V and J ends, which lost 0 bases and 8 bases, there was a span of 13 bases. For the CDR3, the DNA is TGTGCCAGCAGCTTAGCGTGGCAGGAGGGGGAAAAACTGTTTTTT. It yields the protein CASSLAWQEGEKLFF.

This chain joins TRBV20-1 and TRBJ1-2; 9 bases match TRBD1. Losses at the gene ends were 6 bases for V and 6 bases for J; bases not matched to a gene: 2. CDR1 and CDR2 from the germline V gene are DFQATT and SNEGSKA (reference sequence). The CDR3 sequence is 11 residues long. The DNA for the CDR3 is TGCAGTGCCGGGACAGGGAATGGCTACACCTTC. This codes for CSAGTGNGYTF.